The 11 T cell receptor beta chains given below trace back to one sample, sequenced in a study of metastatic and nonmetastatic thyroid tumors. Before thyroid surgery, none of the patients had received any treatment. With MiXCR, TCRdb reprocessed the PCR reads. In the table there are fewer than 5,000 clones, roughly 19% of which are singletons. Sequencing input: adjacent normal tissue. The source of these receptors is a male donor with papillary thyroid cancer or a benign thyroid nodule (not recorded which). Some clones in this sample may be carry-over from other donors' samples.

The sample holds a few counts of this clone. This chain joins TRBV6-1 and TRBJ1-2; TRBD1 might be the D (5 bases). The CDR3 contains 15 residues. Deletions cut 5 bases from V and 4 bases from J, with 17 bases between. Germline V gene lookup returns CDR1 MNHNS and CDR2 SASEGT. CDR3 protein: CASSSSQTAPYGYTF. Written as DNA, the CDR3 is TGTGCCAGCAGTTCGAGCCAGACAGCCCCCTATGGCTACACCTTC.

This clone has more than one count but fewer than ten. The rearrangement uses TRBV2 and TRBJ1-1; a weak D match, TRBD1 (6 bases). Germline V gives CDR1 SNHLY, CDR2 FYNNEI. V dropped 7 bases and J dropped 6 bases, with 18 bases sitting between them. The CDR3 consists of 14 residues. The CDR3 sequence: CASTVTGIRPEAFF. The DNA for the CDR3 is TGTGCCAGCACCGTTACAGGGATCCGGCCTGAAGCTTTCTTT.

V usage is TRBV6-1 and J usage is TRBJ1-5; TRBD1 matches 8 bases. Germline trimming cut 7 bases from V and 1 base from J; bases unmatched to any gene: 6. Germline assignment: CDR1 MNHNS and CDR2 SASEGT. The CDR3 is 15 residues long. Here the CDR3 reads CASTQQGVSNQPQHF. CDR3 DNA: TGTGCCAGCACCCAACAGGGGGTCAGCAATCAGCCCCAGCATTTT.

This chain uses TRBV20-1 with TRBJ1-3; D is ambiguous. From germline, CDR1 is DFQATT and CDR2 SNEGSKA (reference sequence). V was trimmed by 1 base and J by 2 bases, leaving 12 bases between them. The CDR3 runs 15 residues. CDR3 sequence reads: CSARVTETTGNTIYF. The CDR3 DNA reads TGCAGTGCTAGAGTCACAGAAACCACTGGAAACACCATATATTTT.

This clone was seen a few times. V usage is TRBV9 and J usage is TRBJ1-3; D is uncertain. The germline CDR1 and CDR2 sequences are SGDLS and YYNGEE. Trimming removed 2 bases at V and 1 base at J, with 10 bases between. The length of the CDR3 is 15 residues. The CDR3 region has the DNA TGTGCCAGCAGCGTGGGGTTTGGGTCTGGAAACACCATATATTTT. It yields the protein CASSVGFGSGNTIYF. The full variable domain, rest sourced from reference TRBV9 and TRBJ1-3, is DSGVTQTPKHLITATGQRVTLRCSPRSGDLSVYWYQQSLDQGLQFLIQYYNGEERAKGNILERFSAQQFPDLHSELNLSSLELGDSALYFCASSVGFGSGNTIYFGEGSWLTVV.

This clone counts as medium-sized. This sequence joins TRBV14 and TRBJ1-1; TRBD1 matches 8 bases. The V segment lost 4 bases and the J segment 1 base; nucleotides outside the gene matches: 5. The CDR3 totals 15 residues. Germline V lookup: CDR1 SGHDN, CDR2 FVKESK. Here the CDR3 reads CASSRIGQGNTEAFF. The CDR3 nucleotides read TGTGCCAGCAGCCGGATCGGACAGGGGAACACTGAAGCTTTCTTT.

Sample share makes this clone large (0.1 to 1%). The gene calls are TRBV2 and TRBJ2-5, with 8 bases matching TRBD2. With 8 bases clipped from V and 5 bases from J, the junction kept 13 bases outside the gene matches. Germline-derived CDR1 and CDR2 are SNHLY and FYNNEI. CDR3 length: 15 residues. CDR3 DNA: TGTGCCAGCCCTGTGGTAGCGGGATCCTCGGAGACCCAGTACTTC. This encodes CASPVVAGSSETQYF.

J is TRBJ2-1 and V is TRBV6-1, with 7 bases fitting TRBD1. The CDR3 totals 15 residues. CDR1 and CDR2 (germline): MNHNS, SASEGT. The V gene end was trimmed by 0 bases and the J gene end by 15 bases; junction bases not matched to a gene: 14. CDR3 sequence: CASSEAKAGGNAAFF. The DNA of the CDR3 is TGTGCCAGCAGTGAAGCCAAAGCAGGGGGAAATGCTGCGTTCTTC.

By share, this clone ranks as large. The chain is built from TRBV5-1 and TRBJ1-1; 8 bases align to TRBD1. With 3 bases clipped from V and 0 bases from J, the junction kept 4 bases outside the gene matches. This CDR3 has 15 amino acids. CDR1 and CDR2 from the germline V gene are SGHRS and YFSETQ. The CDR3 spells CASSSSQGVNTEAFF. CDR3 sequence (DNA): TGCGCCAGCAGCTCTTCACAGGGGGTGAACACTGAAGCTTTCTTT.

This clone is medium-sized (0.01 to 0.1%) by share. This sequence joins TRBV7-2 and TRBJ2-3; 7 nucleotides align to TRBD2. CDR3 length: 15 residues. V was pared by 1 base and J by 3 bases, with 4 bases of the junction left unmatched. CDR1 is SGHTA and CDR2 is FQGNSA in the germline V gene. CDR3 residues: CASSLGPSGTDTQYF. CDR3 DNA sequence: TGTGCCAGCAGCTTAGGTCCTAGCGGAACAGATACGCAGTATTTT.

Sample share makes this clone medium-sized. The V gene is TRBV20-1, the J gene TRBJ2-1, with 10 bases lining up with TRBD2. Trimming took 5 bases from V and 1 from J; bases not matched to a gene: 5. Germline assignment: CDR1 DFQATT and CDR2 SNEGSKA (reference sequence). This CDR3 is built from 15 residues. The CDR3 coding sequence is TGCAGTGCTCCCAGCGGGGGGGCGTCCTACAATGAGCAGTTCTTC. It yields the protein CSAPSGGASYNEQFF.